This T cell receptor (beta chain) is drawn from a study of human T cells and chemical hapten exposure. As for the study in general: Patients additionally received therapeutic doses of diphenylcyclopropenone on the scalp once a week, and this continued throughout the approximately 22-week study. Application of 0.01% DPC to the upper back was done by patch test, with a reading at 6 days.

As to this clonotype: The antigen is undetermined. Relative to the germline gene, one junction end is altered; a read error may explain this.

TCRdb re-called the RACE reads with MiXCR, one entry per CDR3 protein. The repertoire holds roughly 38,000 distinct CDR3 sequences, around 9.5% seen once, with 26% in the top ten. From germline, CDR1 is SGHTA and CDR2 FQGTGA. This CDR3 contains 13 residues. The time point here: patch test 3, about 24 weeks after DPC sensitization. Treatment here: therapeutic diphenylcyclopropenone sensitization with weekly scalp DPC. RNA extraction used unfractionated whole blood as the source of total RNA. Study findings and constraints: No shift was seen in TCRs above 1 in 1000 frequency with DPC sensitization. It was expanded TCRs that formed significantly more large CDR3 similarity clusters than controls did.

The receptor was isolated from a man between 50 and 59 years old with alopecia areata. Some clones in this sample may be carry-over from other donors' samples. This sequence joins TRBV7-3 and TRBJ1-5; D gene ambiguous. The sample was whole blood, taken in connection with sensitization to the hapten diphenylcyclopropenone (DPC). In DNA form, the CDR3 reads TGTGCCAGCAGCCTAACCCGGAATCAGCCCCAGCATTTT. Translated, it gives CASSLTRNQPQHF. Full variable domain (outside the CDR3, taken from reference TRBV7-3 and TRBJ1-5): GAGVSQTPSNKVTEKGKYVELRCDPISGHTALYWYRQSLGQGPEFLIYFQGTGAADDSGLPNDRFFAVRPEGSVSTLKIQRTERGDSAVYLCASSLTRNQPQHFGDGTRLSIL.